The 24 T cell receptor beta chains in this list originate from one sample, sequenced in a study of T-cell memory formation after mild COVID-19. TCRdb ran MiXCR on the 5' RACE reads and lists one entry per CDR3 protein. The data show hundreds of thousands of distinct CDR3 sequences, 8.2% seen once. Sequencing input: PBMCs or a T cell subset sorted from them (not recorded which). The receptor set was obtained from a man younger than 35 who had mild COVID-19 (a few samples of this study predate the infection). Cell type and time point are not known.

The V gene is TRBV20-1, the J gene TRBJ1-4, with 10 positions matching TRBD1. The CDR3 is 12 residues long. Per the germline V gene, CDR1 is DFQATT and CDR2 is SNEGSKA (reference sequence). CDR3 nucleotides: TGCGGGACAGGGGCAACTAATGAAAAACTGTTTTTT. This translates into CGTGATNEKLFF.

In this sample, this clonotype turned up a few times. V and J are TRBV7-2 and TRBJ1-2, with 7 bases fitting TRBD1. The CDR3 spans 14 residues. Germline CDR1 is SGHTA and CDR2 is FQGNSA. V gave up 2 bases and J gave up 7 bases; unmatched junction bases: 7. For the CDR3, the DNA is TGTGCCAGCAGCTTACCGACAGGGCACCTTGGCTACACCTTC. Its protein product is CASSLPTGHLGYTF.

Concerning this clonotype: The CDR3 end shows no conserved phenylalanine or tryptophan, and so a read error is likely. The chain has TRBV6-2 or TRBV6-3 and TRBJ2-1; D is perhaps TRBD1 or TRBD2 (5 bases each). The ends were cut back, 5 bases at V and 5 bases at J, with 13 bases in the middle. The germline gives CDR1 MNHEY, CDR2 SVGEGT. This CDR3 has 14 residues. As DNA, the CDR3 is TGTGCCAGCAGTACCGTCGGGGCCCACAATGAGCAGTTCTTA. It specifies CASSTVGAHNEQFL.

This clonotype was counted at least ten times. The chain couples TRBV25-1 to TRBJ2-2; 7 bases are shared with TRBD2. Trimming at V came to 3 bases and at J to 6 bases, leaving 4 bases not matched to a gene. The CDR3 length is 14 residues. The germline V gene encodes CDR1 MGHDK and CDR2 SYGVNS. CDR3 in DNA: TGTGCCAGCAGTGAGGCGGGGGAGGCCGGGGAGCTGTTTTTT. It yields the protein CASSEAGEAGELFF.

This chain connects TRBV12-3 or TRBV12-4 to TRBJ2-7; D call uncertain. V dropped 3 bases and J dropped 0 bases, with 12 bases sitting between them. The CDR3 has 15 residues. This CDR3 is CASSLGSRLSYEQYF. CDR3 sequence (DNA): TGTGCCAGCAGTTTGGGCAGCAGACTCTCCTACGAGCAGTACTTC.

This clonotype has just a few counts. V and J are TRBV19 and TRBJ2-1, with D tentatively TRBD1 or TRBD2 (5 bases each). The CDR3 covers 16 residues. V lost 3 bases, J lost 0 bases, and 12 bases lay in between. Germline V gene lookup returns CDR1 LNHDA and CDR2 SQIVND (reference sequence). CDR3 sequence reads: CASSMTGDPSYNEQFF. The DNA of the CDR3 is TGTGCCAGTAGTATGACCGGGGACCCCTCCTACAATGAGCAGTTCTTC. Combining the CDR3 with reference TRBV19 and TRBJ2-1 gives the whole variable domain DGGITQSPKYLFRKEGQNVTLSCEQNLNHDAMYWYRQDPGQGLRLIYYSQIVNDFQKGDIAEGYSVSREKKESFPLTVTSAQKNPTAFYLCASSMTGDPSYNEQFFGPGTRLTVL.

This clonotype was observed a few times. The rearrangement joins TRBV28 to TRBJ1-3, with D possibly matching TRBD1 (5 bases). From germline, CDR1 is MDHEN and CDR2 SYDVKM. This CDR3 spans 13 amino acids. The V and J ends lost 9 bases and 0 bases respectively, with 9 bases between them. Here the CDR3 reads CASFRVSGNTIYF. The CDR3 DNA is TGTGCCAGTTTCAGGGTCTCTGGAAACACCATATATTTT.

This clonotype came up a few times. The chain employs TRBV7-2 and TRBJ2-1; TRBD2 matches 7 bases. CDR1 and CDR2 (germline): SGHTA, FQGNSA. V dropped 1 base and J dropped 7; count of bases not matched to a gene: 10. This CDR3 spans 16 amino acids. Here the CDR3 reads CASSLGAAGTNNEQFF. The CDR3 DNA reads TGTGCCAGCAGCTTAGGAGCAGCCGGGACTAATAATGAGCAGTTCTTC.

This clonotype occurred a few times. The chain is built from TRBV4-2 and TRBJ1-1; no definite D call. From germline, CDR1 is LGHNA and CDR2 YNFKEQ. The CDR3 covers 16 residues. Trimming stripped 2 bases from V and 1 base from J, with 14 bases between. CDR3 DNA: TGTGCCAGCAGCCAAAGGTTGGGTCAGTCGAACACTGAAGCTTTCTTT. It specifies CASSQRLGQSNTEAFF.

This clonotype came up a few times. The rearrangement uses TRBV30 and TRBJ2-5, with D maybe TRBD1 (5 bases). The CDR3 loop spans 11 amino acids. Per germline, CDR1 GTSNPN and CDR2 SVGIG (reference sequence). V shed 1 base and J shed 5 bases, with 5 bases lying between them. The DNA of the CDR3 is TGTGCCTGGAGTGCAGGGGAGACCCAGTACTTC. It encodes CAWSAGETQYF.

CDR3 coding DNA: TGCGCCAGCAGCCAAGATGTCACGGGTGCGTTTACCCAGTACTTC. Protein product: CASSQDVTGAFTQYF. V and J are TRBV4-3 and TRBJ2-5, with D unclear. The germline gives CDR1 LGHNA, CDR2 YSLEER. The ends were cut back, 0 bases at V and 8 bases at J, with 16 bases in the middle. The CDR3 spans 15 residues.

This clonotype occurred a few times. This chain joins TRBV7-9 and TRBJ2-6, with D possibly being TRBD1 (6 bases). Germline V CDR1 and CDR2: SEHNR, FQNEAQ (reference sequence). This CDR3 has 15 amino acids. V lost 5 bases to trimming and J lost 4 bases, with 12 bases between them. The CDR3 DNA follows: TGTGCCAGCAGCCGTTCAGGGGCCGGGGCCAACGTCCTGACTTTC. This codes for CASSRSGAGANVLTF.

This clonotype showed up just a few times. The chain combines TRBV7-8 with TRBJ1-5; D unclear. The germline V gene encodes CDR1 SGHVS and CDR2 FQNEAQ. The CDR3 covers 17 residues. V lost 1 base and J lost 0, with 13 bases in between. CDR3 sequence: CASSLVGPHYSNQPQHF. The CDR3 DNA sequence: TGTGCCAGCAGCTTAGTAGGTCCCCATTATAGCAATCAGCCCCAGCATTTT.

This clonotype was seen only a few times. This rearrangement joins TRBV7-9 to TRBJ1-2; D possibly corresponds to TRBD1 (5 bases). This CDR3 spans 12 amino acids. Germline CDR1 reads SEHNR; CDR2 reads FQNEAQ (reference sequence). V lost 5 bases, J lost 5 bases, and 9 bases lay in between. CDR3 residues: CASSKTAYGYTF. CDR3 nucleotide sequence: TGTGCCAGCAGCAAGACAGCTTATGGCTACACCTTC. The full variable domain, its missing parts supplied by reference TRBV7-9 and TRBJ1-2, is DTGVSQNPRHKITKRGQNVTFRCDPISEHNRLYWYRQTLGQGPEFLTYFQNEAQLEKSRLLSDRFSAERPKGSFSTLEIQRTEQGDSAMYLCASSKTAYGYTFGSGTRLTVV.

This clonotype was observed a few times. This chain connects TRBV12-3 or TRBV12-4 to TRBJ2-7; unclear D gene. CDR3 length: 13 residues. With 5 bases removed from V and 4 bases from J, the gap between germline ends came to 12 bases. The CDR3 sequence is CASSVDQRYEQYV. The CDR3 DNA reads as TGTGCCAGCAGTGTAGATCAGAGATACGAGCAGTACGTC.

This clonotype was counted only a few times. This sequence joins TRBV7-2 and TRBJ2-5; 7 bases align to TRBD2. The CDR3 has 13 residues. Germline CDR1 and CDR2: SGHTA and FQGNSA. Trimming took 11 bases from V and 1 from J; bases not matched to a gene: 7. The CDR3 reads CAVQRGPQETQYF. The CDR3 bases are TGTGCCGTTCAGCGGGGACCCCAAGAGACCCAGTACTTC.

This clonotype was detected only a few times. CDR3 region: CASSWVGDVDTQYF. CDR3 DNA sequence: TGTGCCAGCAGTTGGGTGGGGGATGTAGATACGCAGTATTTT. The chain employs TRBV28 and TRBJ2-3; D assignment may be TRBD1 or TRBD2 (5 bases each). Germline V CDR1 and CDR2: MDHEN, SYDVKM. The V end lost 4 bases, the J end lost 5 bases, and 13 bases lay between the germline ends. The CDR3 consists of 14 residues.

There are a few counts of this clonotype. V is TRBV5-1 and J is TRBJ1-2; 9 bases align to TRBD1. CDR1 is SGHRS and CDR2 is YFSETQ in the germline V gene. CDR3 size: 15 residues. Germline trimming cut 3 bases from V and 8 bases from J; bases unmatched to any gene: 11. The CDR3, as DNA: TGCGCCAGCAGCTCGCCTGGACAGGGGCTCCACGGCTACACCTTC. It encodes CASSSPGQGLHGYTF.

This clonotype has ten or more counts. This CDR3 is CASSPGSTEAFF. The CDR3 bases are TGTGCCAGCAGTCCAGGGTCCACTGAAGCTTTCTTT. V usage is TRBV12-3 or TRBV12-4 and J usage is TRBJ1-1, with D maybe TRBD1 (5 bases). Trimming left V 5 bases short and J 4 bases short, with 8 bases between. The CDR3 totals 12 residues.

This clonotype was seen at least ten times. V and J are TRBV28 and TRBJ2-5; weak D call: TRBD2 (5 bases). V was trimmed by 10 bases and J by 0 bases, leaving 12 bases between them. Germline-derived CDR1 and CDR2 are MDHEN and SYDVKM. This CDR3 comprises 13 residues. The CDR3 DNA follows: TGTGCCACCCGGGGTTTGGACCAAGAGACCCAGTACTTC. Protein product: CATRGLDQETQYF.

This rearrangement joins TRBV4-2 to TRBJ2-3, with 10 bases fitting TRBD1. The CDR3 length is 17 residues. Trimming at V came to 3 bases and at J to 1 base, leaving 7 bases not matched to a gene. Germline values: CDR1 LGHNA, CDR2 YNFKEQ. In DNA, the CDR3 is TGTGCCAGCAGCCAGGGCGACAGGGGGCTGGGCACAGATACGCAGTATTTT. It is translated as CASSQGDRGLGTDTQYF.

This chain links TRBV29-1 with TRBJ1-1, with D perhaps TRBD1 (5 bases). The CDR3 consists of 14 residues. Germline-derived CDR1 and CDR2 are SQVTM and ANQGSEA. V was pared by 7 bases and J by 7 bases, with 22 bases between. In DNA, the CDR3 is TGCAGCGGGACCTTGCTGGGGCCGGTTGATGAAGCTTTCTTT. Protein: CSGTLLGPVDEAFF.

Many counts were recorded for this clonotype. The chain uses TRBV7-9 and TRBJ2-7, with TRBD2 as a possible D gene (6 bases). The germline V and J ends were trimmed by 4 bases and 4 bases, with 17 bases remaining between them. Germline-derived CDR1 and CDR2 are SEHNR and FQNEAQ (reference sequence). The CDR3 is made up of 15 amino acids. The DNA for the CDR3 is TGTGCCAGCAGCTCAGCCGGGGCGGGGAGATACGAGCAGTACTTC. As protein: CASSSAGAGRYEQYF.

In this sample, this clonotype turned up many times. V and J are TRBV20-1 and TRBJ2-6; D call uncertain. Germline V gene data show CDR1 as DFQATT and CDR2 as SNEGSKA (reference sequence). The CDR3 extends over 14 amino acids. Trimming cost V 4 bases and J 0 bases, with 7 bases left between them. This CDR3 is CSAIESSGANVLTF. The CDR3 region has the DNA TGCAGTGCTATAGAAAGCTCTGGGGCCAACGTCCTGACTTTC.